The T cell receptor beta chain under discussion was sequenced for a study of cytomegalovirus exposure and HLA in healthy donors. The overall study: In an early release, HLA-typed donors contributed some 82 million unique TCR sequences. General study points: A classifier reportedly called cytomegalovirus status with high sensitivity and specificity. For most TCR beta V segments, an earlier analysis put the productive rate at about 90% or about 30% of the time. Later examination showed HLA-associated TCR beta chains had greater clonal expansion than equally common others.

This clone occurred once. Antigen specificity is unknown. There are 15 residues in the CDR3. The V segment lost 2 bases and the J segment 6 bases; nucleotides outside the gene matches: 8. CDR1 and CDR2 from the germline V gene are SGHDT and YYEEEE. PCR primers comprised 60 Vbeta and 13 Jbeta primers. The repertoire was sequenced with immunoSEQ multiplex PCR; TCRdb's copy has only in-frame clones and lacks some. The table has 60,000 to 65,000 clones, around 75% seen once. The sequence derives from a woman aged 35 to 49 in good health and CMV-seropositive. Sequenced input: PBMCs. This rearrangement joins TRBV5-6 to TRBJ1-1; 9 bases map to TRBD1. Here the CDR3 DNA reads TGTGCCAGCAGCTTCCGGGACAGGGAGTTGTCTGAAGCTTTCTTT. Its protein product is CASSFRDRELSEAFF.